This TCR beta chain was sequenced during a study of blood T cell repertoires in COVID-19. Study information: The United States, Italy and Spain supplied acute and convalescent COVID-19 samples.

Trimming took off 3 bases at V and 0 bases at J, with 9 bases between the two ends. The CDR3 has 15 amino acids. Germline V gene sequence: CDR1 MNHEY, CDR2 SVGEGT. Clones were sequenced by immunoSEQ multiplex PCR, and TCRdb holds only the in-frame ones, with some missing. The sample yields some 200,000 clones, more than 70% seen once. This clonotype was sampled from a human donor in a cohort sampled during active COVID-19. Input material: peripheral blood. The rearrangement links TRBV6-2 or TRBV6-3 to TRBJ1-5; D is unclear. The CDR3: CASSYKRDSNQPQHF. DNA for the CDR3: TGTGCCAGCAGTTATAAGAGAGATAGCAATCAGCCCCAGCATTTT.